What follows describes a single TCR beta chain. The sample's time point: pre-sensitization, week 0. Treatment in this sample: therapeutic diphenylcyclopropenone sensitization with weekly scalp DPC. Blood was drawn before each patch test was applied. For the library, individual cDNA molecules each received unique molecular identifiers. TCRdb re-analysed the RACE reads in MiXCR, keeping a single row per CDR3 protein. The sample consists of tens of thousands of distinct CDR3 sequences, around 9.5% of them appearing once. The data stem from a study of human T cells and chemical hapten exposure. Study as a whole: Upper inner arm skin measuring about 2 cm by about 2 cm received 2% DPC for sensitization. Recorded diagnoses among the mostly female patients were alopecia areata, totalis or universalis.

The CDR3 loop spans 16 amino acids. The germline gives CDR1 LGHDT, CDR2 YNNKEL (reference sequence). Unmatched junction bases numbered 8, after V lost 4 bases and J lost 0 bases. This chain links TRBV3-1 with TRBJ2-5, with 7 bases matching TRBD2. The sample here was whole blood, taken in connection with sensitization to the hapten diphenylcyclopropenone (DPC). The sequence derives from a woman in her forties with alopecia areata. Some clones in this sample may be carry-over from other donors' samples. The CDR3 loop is CASSRSAGRYQETQYF. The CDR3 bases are TGTGCCAGCAGCCGTTCAGCGGGAAGGTACCAAGAGACCCAGTACTTC.